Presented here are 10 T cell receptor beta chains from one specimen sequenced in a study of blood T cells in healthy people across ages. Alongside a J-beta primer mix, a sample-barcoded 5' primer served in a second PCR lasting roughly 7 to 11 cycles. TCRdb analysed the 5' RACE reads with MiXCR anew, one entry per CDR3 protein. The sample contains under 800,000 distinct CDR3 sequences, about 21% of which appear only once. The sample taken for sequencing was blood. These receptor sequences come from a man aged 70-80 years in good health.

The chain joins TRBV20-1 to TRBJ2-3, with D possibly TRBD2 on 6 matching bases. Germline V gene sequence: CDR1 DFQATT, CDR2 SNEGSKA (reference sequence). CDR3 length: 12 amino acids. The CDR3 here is CSGGDSTDTQYF. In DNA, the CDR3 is TGCAGCGGAGGGGACTCCACAGATACGCAGTATTTT.

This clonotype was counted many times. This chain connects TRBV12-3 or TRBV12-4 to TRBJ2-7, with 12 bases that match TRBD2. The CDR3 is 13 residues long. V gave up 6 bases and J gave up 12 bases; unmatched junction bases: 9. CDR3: CASRRTSGTPRYF. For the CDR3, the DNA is TGTGCCAGCAGACGGACTAGCGGGACCCCCCGGTACTTC.

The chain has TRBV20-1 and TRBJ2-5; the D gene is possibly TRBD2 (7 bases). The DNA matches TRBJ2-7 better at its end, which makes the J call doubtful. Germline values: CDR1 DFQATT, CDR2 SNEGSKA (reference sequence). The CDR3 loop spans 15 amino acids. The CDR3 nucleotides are TGCAGTGCTAGAGATATCGGGGGGCAGTTCTACGAGCAGTACTTC. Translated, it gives CSARDIGGQFYEQYF.

In nucleotides, the CDR3 is TGTGCCCTCAGGAGAGCTAGCGAGACCGGGGAGCTGTTTTTT. It encodes CALRRASETGELFF. V is TRBV2 and J is TRBJ2-2, with a tentative D call TRBD2 (6 bases). The V end lost 11 bases, the J end lost 5 bases, and 18 bases lay between the germline ends. This CDR3 is built from 14 residues. In germline, CDR1 is SNHLY, CDR2 FYNNEI.

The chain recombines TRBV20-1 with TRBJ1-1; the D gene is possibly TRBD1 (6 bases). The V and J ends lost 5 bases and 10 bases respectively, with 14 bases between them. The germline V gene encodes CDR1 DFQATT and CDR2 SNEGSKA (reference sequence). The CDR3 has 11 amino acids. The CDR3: CSALQGTRAFF. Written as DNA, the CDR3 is TGCAGTGCTCTACAGGGAACAAGAGCTTTCTTT.

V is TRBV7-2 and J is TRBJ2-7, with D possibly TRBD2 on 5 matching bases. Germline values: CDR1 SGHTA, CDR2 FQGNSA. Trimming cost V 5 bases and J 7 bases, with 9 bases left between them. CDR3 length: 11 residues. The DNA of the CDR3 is TGTGCCAGCAGCAGGAGAGGGGAGCAGTACTTC. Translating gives CASSRRGEQYF. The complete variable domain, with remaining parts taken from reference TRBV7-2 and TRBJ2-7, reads GAGVSQSPSNKVTEKGKDVELRCDPISGHTALYWYRQSLGQGLEFLIYFQGNSAPDKSGLPSDRFSAERTGGSVSTLTIQRTQQEDSAVYLCASSRRGEQYFGPGTRLTVT.

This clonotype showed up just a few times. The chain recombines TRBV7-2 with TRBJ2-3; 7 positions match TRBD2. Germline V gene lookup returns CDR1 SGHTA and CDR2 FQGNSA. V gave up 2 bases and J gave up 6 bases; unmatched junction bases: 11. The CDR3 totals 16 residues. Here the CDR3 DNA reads TGTGCCAGCAGCTTATCGGCTGCGGGAGAGGCTGATACGCAGTATTTT. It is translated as CASSLSAAGEADTQYF.

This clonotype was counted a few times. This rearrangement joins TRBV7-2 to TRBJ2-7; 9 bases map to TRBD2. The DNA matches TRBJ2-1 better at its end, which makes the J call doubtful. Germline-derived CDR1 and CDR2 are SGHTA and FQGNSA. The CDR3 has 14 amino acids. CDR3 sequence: CASSSSGAHNEQFF. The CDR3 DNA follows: TGTGCCAGCAGCTCTAGCGGGGCCCACAATGAGCAGTTCTTC.

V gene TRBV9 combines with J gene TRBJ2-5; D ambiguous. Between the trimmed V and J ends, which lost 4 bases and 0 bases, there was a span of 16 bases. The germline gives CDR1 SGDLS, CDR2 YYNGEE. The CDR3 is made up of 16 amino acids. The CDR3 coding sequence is TGTGCCAGCAGCTCTGGGATAGTGACGTACCAAGAGACCCAGTACTTC. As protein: CASSSGIVTYQETQYF. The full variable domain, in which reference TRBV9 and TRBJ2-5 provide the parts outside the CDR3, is DSGVTQTPKHLITATGQRVTLRCSPRSGDLSVYWYQQSLDQGLQFLIQYYNGEERAKGNILERFSAQQFPDLHSELNLSSLELGDSALYFCASSSGIVTYQETQYFGPGTRLLVL.

CDR3: CASSFSRNGELFF. Written as DNA, the CDR3 is TGTGCCAGCAGTTTTAGCAGGAACGGGGAGCTGTTTTTT. V is TRBV27 and J is TRBJ2-2, with D unresolved. Trimming pared 3 bases from V and 7 bases from J, leaving 9 bases between. Germline-derived CDR1 and CDR2 are MNHEY and SMNVEV (reference sequence). This CDR3 contains 13 residues.